The 17 T cell receptor beta chains below come from one sample, sequenced in a study of blood T cell repertoires in COVID-19. The table came from immunoSEQ multiplex PCR; TCRdb's copy has only in-frame clones and leaves some out. The table records about 270,000 clones, less than 95% of them present only once. The specimen was PBMCs or T cells enriched from blood (not recorded which). The receptors originated from a man between 35 and 55 years old who had been exposed to COVID-19.

The chain links TRBV9 to TRBJ2-7, with 11 nucleotides matching TRBD2. V trimming: 1 base; J trimming: 3 bases; junction bases outside the gene matches: 0. CDR3 length: 14 amino acids. Germline-derived CDR1 and CDR2 are SGDLS and YYNGEE. CDR3 in amino acids: CASSVTSGSYEQYF. The CDR3 DNA reads TGTGCCAGCAGCGTAACTAGCGGGAGCTACGAGCAGTACTTC.

The V and J genes are TRBV28 and TRBJ1-2; 11 nucleotides align to TRBD1. Germline CDR1 and CDR2: MDHEN and SYDVKM. The CDR3 is made up of 16 amino acids. V lost 4 bases, J lost 3 bases, and 7 bases stayed unmatched. CDR3 loop: CASSSGQGVRDYGYTF. Written as DNA, the CDR3 is TGTGCCAGCAGTTCGGGACAGGGGGTACGTGACTATGGCTACACCTTC.

The genes are TRBV28 and TRBJ1-4, with 7 bases aligning to TRBD1. V shed 4 bases, J shed 5 bases, and the junction held 4 bases outside the gene matches. Germline loops: CDR1 MDHEN, CDR2 SYDVKM. This CDR3 is built from 14 residues. CDR3 sequence (DNA): TGTGCCAGCAGTTCGGGACAGAAGAATGAAAAACTGTTTTTT. Translating gives CASSSGQKNEKLFF.

The rearrangement uses TRBV28 and TRBJ1-2; D unclear. V lost 8 bases and J lost 1, with 11 bases in between. The CDR3 contains 13 residues. Germline CDR1 and CDR2: MDHEN and SYDVKM. The CDR3 is CASLRMNNYGYTF. CDR3 sequence (DNA): TGTGCCAGCTTGAGAATGAATAACTATGGCTACACCTTC.

CDR3 in amino acids: CASSFAQNYEQYF. CDR3 in DNA: TGTGCCAGCAGCTTTGCCCAGAACTACGAGCAGTACTTC. V is TRBV7-9 and J is TRBJ2-7; D is unclear. Germline CDR1 reads SEHNR; CDR2 reads FQNEAQ (reference sequence). This CDR3 spans 13 amino acids. Trimming took 3 bases from V and 3 from J, leaving 9 bases between them.

The chain recombines TRBV28 with TRBJ2-2; 10 bases are a match to TRBD2. The CDR3 covers 15 residues. With V trimmed by 6 bases and J by 4 bases, 5 bases remained unmatched. Germline V lookup: CDR1 MDHEN, CDR2 SYDVKM. The DNA of the CDR3 is TGTGCCAGCAGCTCAGCGGGAGGGGGCACCGGGGAGCTGTTTTTT. It yields the protein CASSSAGGGTGELFF. The full variable domain, rest sourced from reference TRBV28 and TRBJ2-2, is DVKVTQSSRYLVKRTGEKVFLECVQDMDHENMFWYRQDPGLGLRLIYFSYDVKMKEKGDIPEGYSVSREKKERFSLILESASTNQTSMYLCASSSAGGGTGELFFGEGSRLTVL.

The chain recombines TRBV28 with TRBJ2-2, with 7 bases matching TRBD2. Germline assignment: CDR1 MDHEN and CDR2 SYDVKM. V was pared by 7 bases and J by 7 bases, with 9 bases of the junction left unmatched. The length of the CDR3 is 14 residues. The DNA for the CDR3 is TGTGCCAGCATCGTAAGCGGGGTTAGCGGGGAGCTGTTTTTT. Amino acids: CASIVSGVSGELFF.

The chain carries TRBV9 and TRBJ1-6, with a weak D call TRBD1 (6 bases). The CDR3 extends over 16 amino acids. CDR1 and CDR2 from the germline V gene are SGDLS and YYNGEE. The germline V and J ends were trimmed by 3 bases and 7 bases, with 17 bases remaining between them. Here the CDR3 reads CASSGTQGSWNSPLHF. The DNA of the CDR3 is TGTGCCAGCAGCGGAACTCAGGGGTCGTGGAATTCACCCCTCCACTTT. Drawing the rest from reference TRBV9 and TRBJ1-6, the complete variable domain is DSGVTQTPKHLITATGQRVTLRCSPRSGDLSVYWYQQSLDQGLQFLIQYYNGEERAKGNILERFSAQQFPDLHSELNLSSLELGDSALYFCASSGTQGSWNSPLHFGNGTRLTVT.

This clone occurred once. The V and J genes are TRBV10-1 and TRBJ2-2, with a weak D call TRBD2 (7 bases). V lost 7 bases and J lost 3, with 30 bases in between. Germline V gene sequence: CDR1 WNHNN, CDR2 SYGVQD (reference sequence). The CDR3 runs 20 residues. CDR3 DNA sequence: TGCGCCAGCACCCCCCGGGGGTACAGGGTGTCTAGCGGCCACACCGGGGAGCTGTTTTTT. The encoded protein is CASTPRGYRVSSGHTGELFF.

The V gene is TRBV5-1, the J gene TRBJ2-5; TRBD2 is a possible D gene (5 bases). Trimming took 2 bases from V and 5 from J, leaving 10 bases between them. The germline V gene encodes CDR1 SGHRS and CDR2 YFSETQ. This CDR3 comprises 13 residues. In DNA form, the CDR3 reads TGCGCCAGCAGCTTACTAGGATCGGAGACCCAGTACTTC. Its translation: CASSLLGSETQYF.

V and J are TRBV12-3 or TRBV12-4 and TRBJ1-2; 9 nucleotides line up with TRBD1. Trimming at V came to 6 bases and at J to 8 bases, leaving 7 bases not matched to a gene. CDR3 length: 13 amino acids. The CDR3 loop is CASSGDRAGGYTF. For the CDR3, the DNA is TGTGCCAGCAGCGGGGACAGGGCGGGGGGCTACACCTTC.

The rearrangement links TRBV6-5 to TRBJ2-2; D gene uncertain. In germline, CDR1 is MNHEY, CDR2 SVGAGI. The CDR3 totals 12 residues. Trimming stripped 6 bases from V and 5 bases from J, with 7 bases between. CDR3 bases: TGTGCCAGCAGGGTGGAGACCGGGGAGCTGTTTTTT. It is translated as CASRVETGELFF.

The chain joins TRBV11-2 to TRBJ2-1; D might be TRBD1 (5 bases). Germline-derived CDR1 and CDR2 are SGHAT and FQNNGV. Trimming left V 6 bases short and J 3 bases short, with 15 bases between. The CDR3 runs to 15 residues. Written as DNA, the CDR3 is TGTGCCAGCAGTCAGGGCTCAGCTGGCTACAATGAGCAGTTCTTC. It specifies CASSQGSAGYNEQFF.

The chain links TRBV4-3 to TRBJ1-2; the D is unclear. Germline V CDR1 and CDR2: LGHNA, YSLEER. Trimming pared 1 base from V and 8 bases from J, leaving 8 bases between. The CDR3 consists of 12 residues. CDR3 nucleotides: TGCGCCAGCAGCCAAGTGCGCGGGGGCTACACCTTC. Translating gives CASSQVRGGYTF.

This clone was counted a single time. The CDR3 protein is CASSILTSKADTQYF. The CDR3 nucleotides read TGTGCCAGTAGTATCCTGACATCTAAGGCAGATACGCAGTATTTT. V and J are TRBV19 and TRBJ2-3; D is undetermined. Germline V gene sequence: CDR1 LNHDA, CDR2 SQIVND (reference sequence). The V end was cut by 3 bases, the J end by 4 bases, with 14 bases between. The CDR3 consists of 15 residues. Full variable domain (rest looked up from reference TRBV19 and TRBJ2-3): DGGITQSPKYLFRKEGQNVTLSCEQNLNHDAMYWYRQDPGQGLRLIYYSQIVNDFQKGDIAEGYSVSREKKESFPLTVTSAQKNPTAFYLCASSILTSKADTQYFGPGTRLTVL.

Only a few counts were recorded for this clone. This chain joins TRBV2 and TRBJ1-3, with a weak D call TRBD1 (6 bases). V gave up 6 bases and J gave up 3 bases, with 18 bases separating them. This CDR3 comprises 16 residues. Germline V gene sequence: CDR1 SNHLY, CDR2 FYNNEI. The CDR3 loop is CASSLLLSQGGNTIYF. The CDR3 DNA sequence: TGTGCCAGCAGCCTACTATTGTCACAGGGTGGAAACACCATATATTTT.

This chain joins TRBV30 and TRBJ1-1, with D possibly being TRBD1 (5 bases). This CDR3 has 11 residues. Trimming removed 2 bases at V and 5 bases at J, with 6 bases between. The germline gives CDR1 GTSNPN, CDR2 SVGIG (reference sequence). CDR3 DNA sequence: TGTGCCTGGAGTCAGGGAACTGAAGCTTTCTTT. Amino acids: CAWSQGTEAFF.